A single sample gave rise to the 21 T cell receptor beta chains below, sequenced in a study of monozygotic twins with inflammatory bowel disease (dated by TCRdb to between 2018 and 2021). The library was built by means of 5' RACE. Sequenced on an Illumina HiSeq 2500. TCRdb reprocessed the reads; each CDR3 protein sequence makes one entry, and DNA is unavailable. The table of this sample itemizes approximately 210,000 distinct CDR3 sequences. The top ten hold roughly 7.1% of the sample. Sequencing used blood. These receptors were taken from a human donor with ulcerative colitis or Crohn's disease, or a healthy co-twin of an affected twin (not recorded which).

The J gene is TRBJ2-7, the V gene TRBV5-1; TCRdb's D gene call, TRBD2, goes unchecked for lack of DNA. The length of the CDR3 is 14 residues. The germline V gene has CDR1 SGHRS and CDR2 YFSETQ. This CDR3 is CASTLTPLTYEQYF.

The genes are TRBV5-1 and TRBJ2-2; lacking DNA, the TRBD1 call made by TCRdb goes unchecked. The germline gives CDR1 SGHRS, CDR2 YFSETQ. The CDR3 runs 15 residues. The CDR3 loop is CASSPGQMNTGELFF.

The gene calls are TRBV7-2 and TRBJ2-5. The CDR3 covers 12 residues. Germline values: CDR1 SGHTA, CDR2 FQGNSA. CDR3 loop: CASNLAGETQYF.

The chain joins TRBV18 to TRBJ2-7; without DNA, the TCRdb call of TRBD1 cannot be checked. CDR1 and CDR2 (germline): KGHSH, LQKENI. The CDR3 is made up of 14 amino acids. The CDR3 protein is CASSPHRGLDEQYF.

The genes are TRBV18 and TRBJ2-1; there is no DNA to check the TCRdb D call of TRBD2. This CDR3 region has 17 residues. From germline, CDR1 is KGHSH and CDR2 LQKENI. This chain's CDR3 is CASSPGFGGSSRNEQFF.

This chain uses TRBV5-8 with TRBJ2-1; TCRdb designates TRBD2, a call that cannot be tested without DNA. This CDR3 is 16 amino acids long. Germline V CDR1 and CDR2: SGHTS, YDEGEE. CDR3: CASSTFQAGGLNEQFF. The whole variable domain, filled in from reference TRBV5-8 and TRBJ2-1, reads EAGVTQSPTHLIKTRGQQATLRCSPISGHTSVYWYQQALGLGLQFLLWYDEGEERNRGNFPPRFSGRQFPNYSSELNVNALELEDSALYLCASSTFQAGGLNEQFFGPGTRLTVL.

The chain joins TRBV4-1 to TRBJ1-2. Germline V gene data show CDR1 as MGHRA and CDR2 as YSYEKL. This CDR3 has 14 amino acids. The CDR3 loop reads CASSQDAPNYGYTF.

V is TRBV12-3 or TRBV12-4 and J is TRBJ2-2; no DNA is available, so the TRBD2 call from TCRdb remains unchecked. CDR3 length: 14 residues. CDR3 sequence reads: CASSPAGEIGELFF.

This chain connects TRBV18 to TRBJ2-7; TCRdb selects TRBD2, and the lack of DNA leaves this call unchecked. The germline V gene has CDR1 KGHSH and CDR2 LQKENI. This CDR3 is 14 amino acids long. The CDR3 sequence is CASSPKPGLYEQYF.

The chain is built from TRBV29-1 and TRBJ2-1; with no DNA, the TCRdb D assignment of TRBD2 cannot be verified. CDR1 is SQVTM and CDR2 is ANQGSEA in the germline V gene. CDR3 size: 16 residues. Here the CDR3 reads CSVSSVLAAAHNEQFF.

The genes are TRBV2 and TRBJ2-7; TCRdb lists TRBD2, though no DNA is available to test this call. The V gene's germline CDR1 is SNHLY and CDR2 FYNNEI. The CDR3 runs 16 residues. CDR3 protein: CASSESGLAGVYEQYF.

The gene calls are TRBV12-3 or TRBV12-4 and TRBJ1-4. This CDR3 is 15 amino acids long. The CDR3 sequence is CASSLRPPTNEKLFF.

The rearrangement links TRBV20-1 to TRBJ2-3; TCRdb returns TRBD2, unconfirmable since there is no DNA. The CDR3 has 15 residues. Germline-derived CDR1 and CDR2 are DFQATT and SNEGSKA (reference sequence). The CDR3 region is CSASSGSKGPDTQYF.

The chain employs TRBV6-1 and TRBJ1-5; without DNA, the TCRdb call of TRBD1 cannot be checked. The CDR3 is 12 amino acids. Germline V gene sequence: CDR1 MNHNS, CDR2 SASEGT. The CDR3 loop reads CASSDLSPGRRF.

The chain employs TRBV12-5 and TRBJ1-5; TCRdb selects TRBD1, and the lack of DNA leaves this call unchecked. The length of the CDR3 is 13 residues. Germline-derived CDR1 and CDR2 are LGHNT and FRNRAP. The CDR3 reads CASGSQGAQPQHF.

This chain connects TRBV4-2 to TRBJ2-7; TCRdb picks TRBD2, but there is no DNA to check that call. Germline V gene sequence: CDR1 LGHNA, CDR2 YNFKEQ. The CDR3 loop spans 16 amino acids. This chain's CDR3 is CASSQVGTSAAYEQYF.

This rearrangement joins TRBV15 to TRBJ2-1; TCRdb calls TRBD2, which cannot be checked without DNA. Germline CDR1 reads LNHNV; CDR2 reads YYDKDF (reference sequence). This CDR3 region has 17 residues. The CDR3 protein is CATSRPSTSGGGGEQFF. Supplemented by reference TRBV15 and TRBJ2-1, the full variable domain reads DAMVIQNPRYQVTQFGKPVTLSCSQTLNHNVMYWYQQKSSQAPKLLFHYYDKDFNNEADTPDNFQSRRPNTSFCFLDIRSPGLGDTAMYLCATSRPSTSGGGGEQFFGPGTRLTVL.

This chain joins TRBV12-3 or TRBV12-4 and TRBJ2-6. The CDR3 consists of 16 residues. CDR3 residues: CASSNSQFSGANVLTF.

The chain couples TRBV5-6 to TRBJ1-1; the TRBD1 assignment by TCRdb is unverifiable without DNA. The germline gives CDR1 SGHDT, CDR2 YYEEEE. CDR3 size: 15 residues. The CDR3 region is CASSLLSRGGTEAFF.

The rearrangement links TRBV4-1 to TRBJ2-5. This CDR3 comprises 14 residues. The V gene's germline CDR1 is MGHRA and CDR2 YSYEKL. CDR3 protein: CASSQAPNQETQYF.

The genes are TRBV29-1 and TRBJ2-1; TCRdb's D gene call, TRBD2, goes unchecked for lack of DNA. CDR3 size: 12 residues. CDR1 is SQVTM, CDR2 ANQGSEA, per germline. This CDR3 reads CSVVGLTYEQFF.